This T cell receptor beta chain was sequenced for a study of T cells of healthy individuals. V was shortened by 2 bases and J by 3 bases, with 4 bases between the two germline ends. There are 12 residues in the CDR3. The germline gives CDR1 LNHNV, CDR2 YYDKDF (reference sequence). TCRdb reprocessed the 5' RACE reads via MiXCR and lists one record per CDR3 protein. The profile shows tens of thousands of distinct CDR3 sequences, 15% to 20% of them singletons. The TCR was taken from a human donor in good health. The rearrangement links TRBV15 to TRBJ1-2; no clear D gene. The CDR3 DNA is TGTGCCACCAGCAGATTGGACTATGGCTACACCTTC. This encodes CATSRLDYGYTF.